This TCR beta chain was sequenced during a study of identical twins. This clonotype occurred once. Its antigen is still unknown. Findings and limits, study-wide: Researchers reported weaker excess twin sharing in beta out-of-frame sequences.

TCRdb reprocessed the 5' RACE reads via MiXCR and lists one record per CDR3 protein. Of approximately 1.8 million distinct CDR3 sequences listed, under 35% are singletons. The V and J ends lost 6 bases and 4 bases respectively, with 9 bases between them. Germline loops: CDR1 ENHRY, CDR2 SYGVKD. CDR3 length equals 12 residues. The specimen sequenced was cord blood. The TCR was taken from a newborn girl in good health. The rearrangement uses TRBV10-3 and TRBJ1-2; no definite D call. The CDR3 spells CAISEAIYGYTF. CDR3 bases: TGTGCCATCAGCGAGGCAATCTATGGCTACACCTTC.